This TCR beta chain was documented in a study of blood T cell repertoires in COVID-19 (dated by TCRdb to 2019 to 2021). Turning to the overall study: Samples covering the acute and convalescent phases of COVID-19 were provided by collaborators in the United States, Italy and Spain. The material from the prospective study consisted of cDNA or gDNA derived from T cells, B-cell-depleted T cells, or PBMCs. The dataset comprised deeply sampled blood TCRbeta repertoires from subjects exposed to, actively infected with, or recovered from COVID-19. The repertoires were released in a freely available public database meant as a resource for research on the immune response to SARS-CoV-2. The samples were drawn from two sources: the first 160 participants of the ongoing ImmuneRACE study, and about 1,300 subjects contributed by 6 global collaborators. Sample metadata almost always included a de-identified subject ID, COVID-19 status, age in years and sex. Where available, HLA class I and class II types were taken from metadata supplied by the sample provider and were not determined by assay-based typing.

Study-wide findings and limitations: How much clinical and demographic metadata was included differed by source and by participant, and the metadata was provided uncurated.

Between the V and J ends, shortened by 6 bases and 0 bases respectively, the junction contains 14 bases. Inclusive of the bounding cysteine and phenylalanine, the CDR3 is 15 residues long. Left in the record is the CDR3 DNA by itself, 45 bases read in frame from the first base. CDR1 and CDR2 were assigned from the germline V gene as MNHEY and SVGAGI. TCRbeta CDR3 regions were amplified from genomic DNA by means of the immunoSEQ Assay, a bias-controlled multiplex PCR. For the original study's pipeline: Nucleated cell counts per sample were estimated from amplification of reference gene primers within the assay. To quantify the absolute abundance of each unique TCRbeta CDR3 rearrangement, sequence reads were collapsed and filtered. For each sample, productive Simpson clonality was calculated as the square root of Simpson's diversity index across productive rearrangements. TCRdb holds this immuneACCESS table with in-frame rearrangements only. Some clones are missing; in checked studies, unresolved V genes explain under half, and the rest has no known cause. Clonal size and the V and J genes are those of that table, whereas D and trimming came from the DNA. This sample holds 200,000 or so clones; 90% to 95% were observed only once. Together, the top ten hold 0.75% to 1% of the sample.

At one collaborating source in Seattle, patients were enrolled during active infection and were followed longitudinally through the course of disease. Each collaborating institution followed its own protocols to collect whole blood in K2EDTA tubes. For TCRbeta analysis, collaborators shipped samples as frozen whole blood, isolated PBMCs, or DNA extracted from either of those sample types. With regard to this clone: Its antigen remains undetermined. No clone much larger than this one lies a single base away; base qualities are absent.

The source material was peripheral blood. The V and J genes are TRBV6-5 and TRBJ1-1, with no confident D gene call. The source of this sequence is a man in his sixties with COVID-19, enrolled during active disease. The nucleotides are TGTGCCAGCAGGTCGACATATACCATGAACACTGAAGCTTTCTTT. Its translation is CASRSTYTMNTEAFF.